Listed here is a single TCR beta chain. This CDR3 has 15 amino acids. J lost 4 bases, V lost 3 bases, and 8 bases had no gene match. CDR1 is SGHRS and CDR2 is YFSETQ in the germline V gene. This entry belongs to a study of blood T cell repertoires in COVID-19. Study as a whole: Sites in the United States, Italy and Spain provided acute and convalescent COVID-19 samples.

The assay was immunoSEQ multiplex PCR, and TCRdb's table has in-frame clones only and misses some. The sample includes 150,000 to 200,000 clones, around 87% of them seen just once. The chain joins TRBV5-1 to TRBJ2-7, with 9 bases aligning to TRBD1. The source is a middle-aged man with active or convalescent COVID-19. What was sequenced was peripheral blood. The CDR3 nucleotides read TGCGCCAGCAGCTCCGGGACAGGGCGGGTGTACGAGCAGTACTTC. Translation: CASSSGTGRVYEQYF.